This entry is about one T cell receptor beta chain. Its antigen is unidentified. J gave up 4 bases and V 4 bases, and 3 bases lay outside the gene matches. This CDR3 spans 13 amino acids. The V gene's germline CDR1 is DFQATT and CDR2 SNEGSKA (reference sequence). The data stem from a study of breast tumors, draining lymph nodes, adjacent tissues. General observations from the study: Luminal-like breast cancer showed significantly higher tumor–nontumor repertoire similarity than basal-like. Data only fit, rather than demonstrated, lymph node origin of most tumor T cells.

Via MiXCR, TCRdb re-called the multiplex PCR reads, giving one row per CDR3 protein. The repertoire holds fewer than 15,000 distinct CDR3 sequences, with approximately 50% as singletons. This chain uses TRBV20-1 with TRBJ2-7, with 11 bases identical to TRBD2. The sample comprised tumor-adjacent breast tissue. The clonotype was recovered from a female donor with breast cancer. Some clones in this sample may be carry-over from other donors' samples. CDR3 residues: CSAMWTSGYEQYF. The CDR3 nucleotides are TGCAGTGCTATGTGGACTAGCGGGTACGAGCAGTACTTC.